This T cell receptor (beta chain) comes out of a study of human T cells and chemical hapten exposure. TCRdb reprocessed the RACE reads with MiXCR, giving one entry per CDR3 protein. Of 300,000 to 400,000 distinct CDR3 sequences listed, under 9% are singletons. The time point here: patch test 1, 2 weeks after DPC sensitization. Specified treatment: therapeutic diphenylcyclopropenone sensitization with weekly scalp DPC. Trimming pared 8 bases from V and 6 bases from J, leaving 15 bases between. Germline assignment: CDR1 MNHNY and CDR2 SVGAGI (reference sequence). The CDR3 covers 13 residues. The input for sequencing was whole blood, taken in connection with sensitization to the hapten diphenylcyclopropenone (DPC). This clonotype originated in a woman in her late teens or twenties with alopecia areata. Some clones in this sample may be carry-over from other donors' samples. J is TRBJ2-3 and V is TRBV6-6; D call uncertain. This chain's CDR3 is CASQRLRQDTQYF. CDR3 DNA: TGTGCCAGCCAAAGACTGCGCCAGGATACGCAGTATTTT.